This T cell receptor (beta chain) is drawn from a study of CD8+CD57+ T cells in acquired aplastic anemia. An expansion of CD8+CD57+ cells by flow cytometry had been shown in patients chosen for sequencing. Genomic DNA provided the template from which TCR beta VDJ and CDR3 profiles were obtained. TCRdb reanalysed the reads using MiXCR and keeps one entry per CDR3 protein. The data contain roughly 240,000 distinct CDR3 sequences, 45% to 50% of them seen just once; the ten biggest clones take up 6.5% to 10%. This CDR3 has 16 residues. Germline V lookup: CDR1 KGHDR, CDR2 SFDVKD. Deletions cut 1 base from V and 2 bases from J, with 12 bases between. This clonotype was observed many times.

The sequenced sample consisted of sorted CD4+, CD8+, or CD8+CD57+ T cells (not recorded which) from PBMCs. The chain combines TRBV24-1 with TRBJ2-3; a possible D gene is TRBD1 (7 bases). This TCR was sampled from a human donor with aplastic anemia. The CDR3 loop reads CATSDFGRGDTDTQYF. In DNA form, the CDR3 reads TGTGCCACCAGTGATTTTGGCAGGGGGGACACAGATACGCAGTATTTT.